These 2 T cell receptor beta chains were sequenced from one sample in a study of T cells in Graves' hyperthyroidism and ophthalmopathy. TCR beta CDR3 sequences were amplified from RNA transcripts. RT-PCR in the first round (using the HTBI primer set) targeted the TCR CDR3. In TCRdb, the multiplex PCR reads were re-called with MiXCR into one record per CDR3 protein. The data hold 550,000 to 600,000 distinct CDR3 sequences, with more than 13% observed a single time. The sequenced sample was blood. The receptor set was obtained from a woman aged 18 to 35 with Graves' ophthalmopathy.

This chain links TRBV27 with TRBJ1-2, with 10 bases matching TRBD1. The CDR3 is 15 residues long. CDR1 is MNHEY, CDR2 SMNVEV, per germline (reference sequence). The J segment lost 5 bases and the V segment lost 5 bases, leaving 8 bases of the junction unmatched. CDR3 sequence: CASSPKVDRGYGYTF. CDR3 in DNA: TGTGCCAGCAGTCCAAAAGTGGACAGGGGGTATGGCTACACCTTC.

This clonotype was counted many times. This chain links TRBV9 with TRBJ2-4; D is possibly TRBD2 (6 bases). The CDR3 length is 14 residues. Looked up from germline, CDR1 is SGDLS and CDR2 is YYNGEE. V was cut by 0 bases and J by 10 bases, with 14 bases left in between. For the CDR3, the DNA is TGTGCCAGCAGCGTAGGGGCGGAGGGAAGGATTCAGTACTTC. This gives the protein CASSVGAEGRIQYF.